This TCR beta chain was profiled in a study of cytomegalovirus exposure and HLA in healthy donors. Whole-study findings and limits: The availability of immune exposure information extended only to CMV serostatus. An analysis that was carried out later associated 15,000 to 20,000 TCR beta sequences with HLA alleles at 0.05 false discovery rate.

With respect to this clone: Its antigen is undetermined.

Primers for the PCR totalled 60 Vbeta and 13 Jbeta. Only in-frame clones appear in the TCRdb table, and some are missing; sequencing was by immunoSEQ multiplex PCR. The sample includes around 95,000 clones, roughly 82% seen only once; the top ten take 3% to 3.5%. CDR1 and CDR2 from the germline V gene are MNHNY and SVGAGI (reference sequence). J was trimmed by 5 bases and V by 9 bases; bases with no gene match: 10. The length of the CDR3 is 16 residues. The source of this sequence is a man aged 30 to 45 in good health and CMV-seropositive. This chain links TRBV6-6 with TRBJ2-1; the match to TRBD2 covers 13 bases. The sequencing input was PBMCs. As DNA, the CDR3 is TGTGCCAGTAAGAGAACCGGGACTAGCGGGAACAATGAGCAGTTCTTC. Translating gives CASKRTGTSGNNEQFF.